A single sample is the source of the 18 T cell receptor beta chains below, sequenced in a study of CD8 T cells in Susac syndrome. cDNA came from around 0.54 to 1 ug RNA primed by random hexamers. TCRdb independently ran MiXCR on the immunoSEQ multiplex PCR reads; one entry per CDR3 protein. The table records roughly 52,000 distinct CDR3 sequences, approximately 95% of them present only once. The sample taken for sequencing was CD8+ T cells from PBMCs. The receptors here all came from a human donor with Susac syndrome.

This sequence joins TRBV29-1 and TRBJ2-3, with 8 bases lining up with TRBD1. Germline trimming cut 5 bases from V and 1 base from J; bases unmatched to any gene: 5. This CDR3 is 14 amino acids long. Germline CDR1 SQVTM, CDR2 ANQGSEA. CDR3 sequence: CSVPYRGGTDTQYF. In nucleotides, the CDR3 is TGCAGCGTTCCTTACAGGGGGGGCACAGATACGCAGTATTTT.

V usage is TRBV4-1 and J usage is TRBJ2-7, with D perhaps TRBD2 (5 bases). This CDR3 is 14 amino acids long. Germline CDR1 MGHRA, CDR2 YSYEKL. V was clipped by 1 base and J by 7 bases, with 14 bases between them. The CDR3 here is CASSQGRGIHEQYF. The CDR3, as DNA: TGCGCCAGCAGCCAAGGGAGAGGGATACATGAGCAGTACTTC.

This sequence joins TRBV12-3 or TRBV12-4 and TRBJ2-5; no firm D call. CDR3 length: 14 amino acids. V shed 6 bases and J shed 1 base, with 12 bases lying between them. This chain's CDR3 is CASSLTASQETQYF. The CDR3 DNA reads TGTGCCAGCAGCCTGACGGCGAGCCAAGAGACCCAGTACTTC.

V gene TRBV9 combines with J gene TRBJ1-1; 7 positions match TRBD1. The trim removed 4 bases at V and 1 base at J, leaving 10 bases unmatched. CDR3 length equals 16 residues. Germline CDR1 reads SGDLS; CDR2 reads YYNGEE. The CDR3 reads CASSPGGTGANTEAFF. CDR3 sequence (DNA): TGTGCCAGCAGCCCCGGGGGAACAGGGGCGAACACTGAAGCTTTCTTT.

The gene calls are TRBV12-3 or TRBV12-4 and TRBJ2-5; D gene uncertain. Trimming stripped 1 base from V and 5 bases from J, with 8 bases between. The CDR3 loop spans 13 amino acids. Here the CDR3 reads CASSLGGTETQYF. The CDR3 DNA reads as TGTGCCAGCAGTTTAGGCGGAACGGAGACCCAGTACTTC.

CDR3 amino acids: CASSLAWNSYNEQFF. The CDR3 nucleotides are TGTGCCAGCAGCTTAGCCTGGAACTCCTACAATGAGCAGTTCTTC. V is TRBV7-2 and J is TRBJ2-1; no clear D gene. Germline V gene sequence: CDR1 SGHTA, CDR2 FQGNSA. V was cut by 0 bases and J by 0 bases, with 6 bases left in between. The CDR3 is 15 residues long.

The chain has TRBV9 and TRBJ2-5; D uncertain. Trimming removed 3 bases at V and 5 bases at J, with 17 bases between. Germline-derived CDR1 and CDR2 are SGDLS and YYNGEE. This CDR3 is built from 15 residues. CDR3 in DNA: TGTGCCAGCAGCGCCTCAGATCTCATCTGGGAGACCCAGTACTTC. Residues: CASSASDLIWETQYF.

J is TRBJ2-1 and V is TRBV30; D may match TRBD1 or TRBD2 (5 bases each). Germline loops: CDR1 GTSNPN, CDR2 SVGIG (reference sequence). This CDR3 is built from 13 residues. The V end was cut by 4 bases, the J end by 7 bases, with 14 bases between. DNA for the CDR3: TGTGCCTGGATGGGGCTAGCTGGGAATGAGCAGTTCTTC. This gives the protein CAWMGLAGNEQFF.

This chain links TRBV9 with TRBJ1-4; 7 bases fit TRBD1. Germline V lookup: CDR1 SGDLS, CDR2 YYNGEE. This CDR3 is built from 14 residues. V lost 3 bases to trimming and J lost 3 bases; unmatched junction nucleotides: 2. Written as DNA, the CDR3 is TGTGCCAGCAGCGCCGGGACAGCTAATGAAAAACTGTTTTTT. Its translation: CASSAGTANEKLFF.

This sequence joins TRBV20-1 and TRBJ2-5, with TRBD2 matching over 8 bases. From germline, CDR1 is DFQATT and CDR2 SNEGSKA (reference sequence). V was pared by 3 bases and J by 4 bases, with 13 bases of the junction left unmatched. CDR3 length equals 16 residues. The CDR3 coding sequence is TGCAGTGCTAGGTCGCCGGGACTAGGACTGCTAGAGACCCAGTACTTC. It translates to CSARSPGLGLLETQYF.

Regarding this clonotype: One junction end does not reproduce the germline sequence, and a read error may be involved. The gene calls are TRBV20-1 and TRBJ2-7; D unresolved. CDR1 is DFQATT and CDR2 is SNEGSKA in the germline V gene (reference sequence). CDR3 length equals 12 residues. The CDR3 DNA reads as TGCAGTGCTTACCCAGGATCCCTCCCTCAGGCCTTC. Protein sequence: CSAYPGSLPQAF.

V and J are TRBV12-3 or TRBV12-4 and TRBJ2-1, with 9 nucleotides matching TRBD1. V lost 0 bases to trimming and J lost 3 bases; unmatched junction nucleotides: 3. The CDR3 totals 16 residues. The CDR3 DNA reads as TGTGCCAGCAGTTTAGCGGGACAGGGTTACTACAATGAGCAGTTCTTC. It codes for CASSLAGQGYYNEQFF.

By share, this clonotype ranks as medium-sized. This chain connects TRBV7-3 to TRBJ2-5; D is uncertain. Germline values: CDR1 SGHTA, CDR2 FQGTGA. This CDR3 region has 13 residues. The V and J ends lost 5 bases and 5 bases respectively, with 12 bases between them. CDR3 loop: CASSALGPETQYF. The DNA for the CDR3 is TGTGCCAGCAGCGCCTTAGGTCCGGAGACCCAGTACTTC. Supplemented by reference TRBV7-3 and TRBJ2-5, the full variable domain reads GAGVSQTPSNKVTEKGKYVELRCDPISGHTALYWYRQSLGQGPEFLIYFQGTGAADDSGLPNDRFFAVRPEGSVSTLKIQRTERGDSAVYLCASSALGPETQYFGPGTRLLVL.

The chain is built from TRBV13 and TRBJ2-5; tentatively, D is TRBD2 (5 bases). This CDR3 contains 15 residues. CDR1 PRHDT and CDR2 FYEKMQ come from the germline V gene (reference sequence). Trimming took off 5 bases at V and 5 bases at J, with 18 bases between the two ends. The CDR3 loop is CASSPSDGGLETQYF. The CDR3 DNA reads TGTGCCAGCAGCCCCTCCGACGGAGGCTTGGAGACCCAGTACTTC. Full variable domain (outside the CDR3, taken from reference TRBV13 and TRBJ2-5): AAGVIQSPRHLIKEKRETATLKCYPIPRHDTVYWYQQGPGQDPQFLISFYEKMQSDKGSIPDRFSAQQFSDYHSELNMSSLELGDSALYFCASSPSDGGLETQYFGPGTRLLVL.

The CDR3 loop is CASSPRKLAGGPGANVLTF. In DNA form, the CDR3 reads TGTGCCAGCAGCCCCCGTAAGCTAGCGGGGGGGCCGGGGGCCAACGTCCTGACTTTC. The chain uses TRBV4-2 and TRBJ2-6, with 12 nucleotides matching TRBD2. With 4 bases clipped from V and 4 bases from J, the junction kept 11 bases outside the gene matches. The CDR3 has 19 amino acids. Looked up from germline, CDR1 is LGHNA and CDR2 is YNFKEQ.

The chain carries TRBV29-1 and TRBJ1-2; a possible D gene is TRBD1 (6 bases). The germline gives CDR1 SQVTM, CDR2 ANQGSEA. Trimming shortened V by 4 bases and J by 0 bases, and 12 bases separated the two germline ends. This CDR3 contains 14 residues. CDR3 nucleotide sequence: TGCAGCGTTGTTCCCAGGGGACCTAACTATGGCTACACCTTC. Protein product: CSVVPRGPNYGYTF.

The chain joins TRBV12-3 or TRBV12-4 to TRBJ2-1; D possibly corresponds to TRBD2 (6 bases). The V gene lost 1 base and the J gene lost 7 bases, with 11 bases spanning the gap. The length of the CDR3 is 14 residues. This CDR3 reads CASSLVGGRNEQFF. CDR3 nucleotides: TGTGCCAGCAGTTTAGTCGGGGGTCGAAATGAGCAGTTCTTC.

The chain uses TRBV28 and TRBJ1-1; no reliable D call. The V and J ends lost 3 bases and 1 base respectively, with 6 bases between them. Germline V gene lookup returns CDR1 MDHEN and CDR2 SYDVKM. The CDR3 consists of 13 residues. CDR3 sequence reads: CASSLKGNTEAFF. CDR3 sequence (DNA): TGTGCCAGCAGTTTGAAGGGGAACACTGAAGCTTTCTTT.